Listed here are 8 T cell receptor beta chains from one sample, sequenced in a study of identical twins. TCRdb used MiXCR to reprocess the 5' RACE reads, holding one entry per CDR3 protein. The sample shows approximately 700,000 distinct CDR3 sequences, roughly 6% of them seen only once. The sequenced sample consisted of naive T cells sorted from blood. Receptors were obtained from a man younger than 30 in good health.

This clonotype was recorded a few times. V is TRBV10-3 and J is TRBJ2-3; 10 bases line up with TRBD1. Unmatched junction bases numbered 8, after V lost 5 bases and J lost 6 bases. The CDR3 extends over 15 amino acids. Per germline, CDR1 ENHRY and CDR2 SYGVKD. The CDR3 region is CAISTGQGELDTQYF. The DNA for the CDR3 is TGTGCCATCAGTACCGGACAGGGGGAGTTGGATACGCAGTATTTT.

This clonotype was observed many times. The chain links TRBV7-9 to TRBJ1-5; D is possibly TRBD1 (5 bases). The V gene lost 1 base and the J gene lost 6 bases, with 10 bases spanning the gap. This CDR3 has 14 amino acids. Germline lookup yields CDR1 SEHNR and CDR2 FQNEAQ (reference sequence). The CDR3 reads CASSLGRDGQPQHF. For the CDR3, the DNA is TGTGCCAGCAGCTTAGGCAGGGATGGTCAGCCCCAGCATTTT. The full variable domain, completed using reference TRBV7-9 and TRBJ1-5, is DTGVSQNPRHKITKRGQNVTFRCDPISEHNRLYWYRQTLGQGPEFLTYFQNEAQLEKSRLLSDRFSAERPKGSFSTLEIQRTEQGDSAMYLCASSLGRDGQPQHFGDGTRLSIL.

This clonotype was counted at least ten times. This rearrangement joins TRBV29-1 to TRBJ2-1, with D possibly being TRBD1 (5 bases). The V and J ends lost 4 bases and 4 bases respectively, with 17 bases between them. CDR3 size: 15 residues. Germline V gives CDR1 SQVTM, CDR2 ANQGSEA. The CDR3 DNA follows: TGCAGCGTTGGGGCAGGGATATCCCTGTACAATGAGCAGTTCTTC. Translating it yields CSVGAGISLYNEQFF.

This clonotype appeared many times. CDR3 sequence (DNA): TGTGCCAGCAGGACAGGCGGTGCTGGGGCCAACGTCCTGACTTTC. It encodes CASRTGGAGANVLTF. The V and J genes are TRBV6-1 and TRBJ2-6; tentatively, D is TRBD1 (6 bases). V was cut by 6 bases and J by 2 bases, with 11 bases left in between. The CDR3 length is 15 residues. Germline V gene sequence: CDR1 MNHNS, CDR2 SASEGT.

This clonotype was detected only a few times. The genes are TRBV4-2 and TRBJ2-2; tentatively, D is TRBD1 (6 bases). Looked up from germline, CDR1 is LGHNA and CDR2 is YNFKEQ. The ends were cut back, 0 bases at V and 7 bases at J, with 9 bases in the middle. The length of the CDR3 is 14 residues. This chain's CDR3 is CASSQEKGGGELFF. CDR3 nucleotide sequence: TGTGCCAGCAGCCAAGAAAAAGGGGGCGGGGAGCTGTTTTTT.

This clonotype was detected only a few times. The rearrangement links TRBV6-5 to TRBJ2-3, with D possibly being TRBD1 or TRBD2 (6 bases each). Germline V gene sequence: CDR1 MNHEY, CDR2 SVGAGI. The CDR3 spans 14 residues. V was shortened by 4 bases and J by 10 bases, with 18 bases between the two germline ends. The CDR3 sequence: CASSWAGRGAPQYF. The CDR3 DNA sequence: TGTGCCAGCAGTTGGGCGGGTAGGGGGGCTCCGCAGTATTTT.

The J gene is TRBJ2-6, the V gene TRBV6-5; D possibly matches TRBD1 or TRBD2 (5 bases each). Germline V CDR1 and CDR2: MNHEY, SVGAGI. V gave up 4 bases and J gave up 2 bases, with 9 bases separating them. CDR3 size: 15 residues. The DNA of the CDR3 is TGTGCCAGCAGTTTCCAGGGACCTGGGGCCAACGTCCTGACTTTC. Translated: CASSFQGPGANVLTF.

Many counts were recorded for this clonotype. CDR3 residues: CSVTVGSDYGYTF. CDR3 sequence (DNA): TGCAGCGTTACGGTCGGATCGGACTATGGCTACACCTTC. The chain is built from TRBV29-1 and TRBJ1-2; D not resolved. In germline, CDR1 is SQVTM, CDR2 ANQGSEA. The CDR3 sequence is 13 residues long. V was clipped by 5 bases and J by 3 bases, with 13 bases between them.